The subject of this entry is one TCR beta chain. Its specificity is unknown. Diagnoses used clinical symptoms, serum thyroxine and TRAb, thyroid ultrasound and orbital computed tomography. In germline, CDR1 is WSHSY, CDR2 SAAADI. This CDR3 is 14 amino acids long. The V gene end was trimmed by 5 bases and the J gene end by 10 bases; junction bases not matched to a gene: 8. The data originate from a study of T cells in Graves' hyperthyroidism and ophthalmopathy. Whole-study findings and limits: Ophthalmopathy, as predicted by the model, came a median 6.5 months after the prediction. Most thyroid clonotypes expanded above 0.001 were also detected in blood. A 13 V-J signature model discriminated ophthalmopathy versus stable hyperthyroidism.

Amplified TCR beta CDR3 regions came from RNA transcripts. The TCR CDR3 was amplified in a first-round RT-PCR using the HTBI primer set. Using its own MiXCR run on the multiplex PCR reads, TCRdb lists one record per CDR3 protein. Of approximately 510,000 distinct CDR3 sequences in the sample, 40% to 50% were seen once. Specimen: peripheral blood or thyroid tissue (not recorded which). This sequence originates from an adult woman with Graves' disease, either hyperthyroidism or ophthalmopathy (not recorded which). The chain has TRBV10-2 and TRBJ2-1; TRBD2 agrees at 10 bases. For the CDR3, the DNA is TGCGCCAGCAGTCCTAGCGGGAGATTAGGCGAGCAGTTCTTC. Protein sequence: CASSPSGRLGEQFF.